The clone carrying this T cell receptor beta chain was detected only a few times. Its target is not known. The sample originates from a study of CD8 T cells in ankylosing spondylitis. Study findings and constraints: Matched synovial fluid from ankylosing spondylitis patients was reported to be enriched for disease-linked clones. Some motif variants had been reported before (in reactive arthritis synovial fluid and blood). A TCR beta motif of eight or nine highly homologous variants seemed to mark ankylosing spondylitis blood. A CD8+ phenotype characterized the disease-linked clones, which were relatively rare in peripheral blood.

Quantitative 5'-RACE with molecular barcodes generated TCR beta libraries. TCRdb re-called the 5' RACE reads through MiXCR, storing one row per CDR3 protein. The sample lists some 140,000 distinct CDR3 sequences; roughly a sixth were seen once. CDR1 MNHNS and CDR2 SASEGT come from the germline V gene. The V gene end was trimmed by 0 bases and the J gene end by 0 bases; junction bases not matched to a gene: 7. The CDR3 loop spans 17 amino acids. The sample comprised blood, either unsorted or a sorted T cell fraction (not recorded which). J is TRBJ1-2 and V is TRBV6-1; 7 bases align to TRBD1. The clonotype comes from a male donor with ankylosing spondylitis. The CDR3 nucleotides are TGTGCCAGCAGTGAAGCGGTCACAGGGACAGCTAACTATGGCTACACCTTC. It translates to CASSEAVTGTANYGYTF.